The TCR beta chain under discussion was sequenced for a study of CD8 T cells in ankylosing spondylitis. Study results and caveats: Ankylosing spondylitis blood seemed to carry a telltale TCR beta motif made of several highly homologous variants. Reported data indicate significant enrichment of disease-linked clones within matched ankylosing spondylitis synovial fluid. Disease-linked clones were found to be CD8+ and relatively rare in peripheral blood.

Losses at the gene ends were 4 bases for V and 7 bases for J; bases not matched to a gene: 6. Germline V lookup: CDR1 KGHDR, CDR2 SFDVKD. The CDR3 contains 14 residues. This clonotype has just a few counts. The antigen is unknown. Researchers built TCR beta libraries using quantitative 5'-RACE with molecular barcodes. MiXCR, applied by TCRdb to the 5' RACE reads, yields one record per CDR3 protein. The sample has 750,000 to 850,000 distinct CDR3 sequences, 12% seen once. This TCR was recovered from a male donor with ankylosing spondylitis. The material sequenced was blood, either unsorted or a sorted T cell fraction (not recorded which). The chain links TRBV24-1 to TRBJ1-2; 9 bases are a match to TRBD1. The CDR3 coding sequence is TGTGCCACCAGTGAAGGGGACAGGGTTGGTGGCTACACCTTC. Amino acids: CATSEGDRVGGYTF.